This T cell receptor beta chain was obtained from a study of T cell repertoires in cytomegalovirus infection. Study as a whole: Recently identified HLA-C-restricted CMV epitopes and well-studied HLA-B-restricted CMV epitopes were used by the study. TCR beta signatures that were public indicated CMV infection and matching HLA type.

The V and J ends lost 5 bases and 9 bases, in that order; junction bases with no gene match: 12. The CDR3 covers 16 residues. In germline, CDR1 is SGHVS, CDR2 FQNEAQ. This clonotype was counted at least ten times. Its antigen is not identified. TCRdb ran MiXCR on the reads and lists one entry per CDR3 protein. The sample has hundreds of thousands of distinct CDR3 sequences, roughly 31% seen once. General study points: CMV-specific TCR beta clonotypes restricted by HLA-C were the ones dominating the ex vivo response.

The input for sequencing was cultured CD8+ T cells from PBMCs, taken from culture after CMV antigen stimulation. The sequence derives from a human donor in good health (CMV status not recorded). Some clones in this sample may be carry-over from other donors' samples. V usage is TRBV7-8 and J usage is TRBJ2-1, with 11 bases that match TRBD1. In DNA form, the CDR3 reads TGTGCCAGCAGCCCACTGGACAGGGGGCATTTGGGTGAGCAGTTCTTC. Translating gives CASSPLDRGHLGEQFF.